Here is one T cell receptor beta chain with its context. Antigen specificity is unknown. Germline CDR1 and CDR2: MGHDK and SYGVNS. V was pared by 0 bases and J by 4 bases, with 8 bases between. The CDR3 length is 14 residues. This sample is part of a study of cytomegalovirus exposure and HLA in healthy donors. The overall study: Earlier, approximately 180 million T cells were analyzed, and 90 million to 120 million unique TCR beta sequences were found among them. Notes on the study in general: Previously analyzed data showed that most TCR beta V segments were productive at a frequency of about 90% or about 30%.

This PCR relied on a set of 60 Vbeta primers and 13 Jbeta primers. Assay used: immunoSEQ multiplex PCR; TCRdb lists only in-frame clones, some missing. In the table there are some 110,000 clones, 55% to 65% of which are singletons. This sequence joins TRBV25-1 and TRBJ2-3; D is undetermined. The sequence was collected from a woman in her twenties or thirties in good health and CMV-seronegative. Sequencing was performed on PBMCs. CDR3 loop: CASSEYAFADTQYF. The CDR3 bases are TGTGCCAGCAGTGAATATGCGTTTGCAGATACGCAGTATTTT.